This T cell receptor (beta chain) was found in a study of identical twins. General study results and limits: Models, which agreed with sharing between unrelated individuals, nonetheless underestimated the out-of-frame TCR alpha sharing seen in monozygotic twins.

A universal primer site was created by template switching, with the cDNA bearing unique molecular identifiers. TCRdb reanalysed the 5' RACE reads using MiXCR and keeps one entry per CDR3 protein. The sample consists of 350,000 to 450,000 distinct CDR3 sequences, 15% to 20% of them appearing once. This clonotype was counted between two and nine times. Its target is unknown. Germline V gene sequence: CDR1 SQVTM, CDR2 ANQGSEA. This CDR3 has 15 residues. V gave up 7 bases and J gave up 5 bases; unmatched junction bases: 10. The specimen sequenced was naive T cells sorted from blood. The V and J genes are TRBV29-1 and TRBJ2-1; 11 nucleotides line up with TRBD2. This clonotype was obtained from a man aged 50 or older in good health. CDR3 region: CSASEGTSGHNEQFF. In DNA form, the CDR3 reads TGCAGCGCCTCTGAAGGGACTAGCGGACACAATGAGCAGTTCTTC.